This T cell receptor (beta chain) was sequenced for a study of cytotoxic CD8 clonotypes in ibrutinib-treated CLL. Study at large: By median roughly 68 months, roughly twelve had progressed and about 15 stayed remitted; responses had been 2 complete and 24 partial. Response sampling took place at median approximately 11 months of treatment, range 6 to 36.

This CDR3 region has 15 residues. The germline V gene has CDR1 SGHRS and CDR2 YFSETQ. Trimming shortened V by 0 bases and J by 6 bases, and 15 bases separated the two germline ends. Broader study findings: Clonality was higher at ibrutinib response and returned toward baseline at progression.

Depths of 1 in 200,000 to 1 in 1 million T cells were the sequencing target. Data came from immunoSEQ multiplex PCR; TCRdb stores just in-frame clones and leaves some out. Of approximately 57,000 clones in the sample, 55% to 65% are singletons; the top ten hold 20%. This clone showed up just a few times. As yet, its antigen is unknown. The clonotype originates from a human donor with chronic lymphocytic leukemia. The specimen comprised PBMCs, sampled after 24 months of ibrutinib treatment. The chain has TRBV5-1 and TRBJ1-2; D remains ambiguous. The CDR3 nucleotides read TGCGCCAGCAGCTTGGCCCGACGGGCGAACGATGGCTACACCTTC. This translates into CASSLARRANDGYTF.